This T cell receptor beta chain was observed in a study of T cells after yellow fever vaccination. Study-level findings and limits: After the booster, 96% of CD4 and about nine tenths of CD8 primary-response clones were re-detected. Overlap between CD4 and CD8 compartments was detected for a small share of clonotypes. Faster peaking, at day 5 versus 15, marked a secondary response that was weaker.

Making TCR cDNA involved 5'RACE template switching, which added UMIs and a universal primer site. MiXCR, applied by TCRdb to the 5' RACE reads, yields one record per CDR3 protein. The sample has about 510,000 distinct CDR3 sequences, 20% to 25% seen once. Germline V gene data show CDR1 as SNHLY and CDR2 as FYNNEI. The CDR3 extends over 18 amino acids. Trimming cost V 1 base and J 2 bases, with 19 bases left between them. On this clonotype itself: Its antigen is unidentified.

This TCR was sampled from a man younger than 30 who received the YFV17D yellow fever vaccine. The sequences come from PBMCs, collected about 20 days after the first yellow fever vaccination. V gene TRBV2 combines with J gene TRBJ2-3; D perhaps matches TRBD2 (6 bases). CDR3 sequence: CASSEGGVMSELTDTQYF. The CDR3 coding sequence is TGTGCCAGCAGTGAAGGGGGGGTCATGTCTGAACTCACAGATACGCAGTATTTT.